This TCR beta chain was sequenced in a study of spatial heterogeneity in lung cancer. The library protocol tagged each TCR cDNA with a unique molecular identifier. TCRdb processed the 5' RACE reads anew with MiXCR; each CDR3 protein has one entry. The sample shows about 100,000 distinct CDR3 sequences, approximately 4% of them seen only once. This clonotype occurred many times. Antigen unknown. Time point denoted: sample taken at primary tumor resection. Overall study results and limits: Mutation counts in tumors were tracked by counts of expanded intratumoral alpha and beta TCRs. It was estimated that coverage of tumor T cells reached roughly 7% for alpha chains and 12% to 15% for beta chains.

There are 11 residues in the CDR3. Germline V gene lookup returns CDR1 SGHAT and CDR2 FQNNGV. V lost 5 bases to trimming and J lost 3 bases, with 4 bases between them. Here the sequenced sample was lung tumor tissue, taken at surgery. The V call is TRBV11-2, the J call TRBJ1-1; D is undetermined. This TCR came from a male donor with early-stage non-small cell lung cancer. CDR3 region: CASSIYTEAFF. In DNA, the CDR3 is TGTGCCAGCAGCATCTACACTGAAGCTTTCTTT.